This T cell receptor beta chain emerged from a study of CD8+CD57+ T cells in acquired aplastic anemia. This CDR3 has 13 residues. Per the germline V gene, CDR1 is SNHLY and CDR2 is FYNNEI. V shed 6 bases and J shed 0 bases, with 6 bases lying between them. It was genomic DNA that served as the template for profiling TCR beta VDJ and CDR3. MiXCR, run by TCRdb on the reads, gives a single entry per CDR3 protein. The data show 33,000 or so distinct CDR3 sequences, approximately 73% seen once. Source material: sorted CD4+, CD8+, or CD8+CD57+ T cells (not recorded which) from PBMCs. This sequence originates from a human donor in good health, serving as a control. The chain employs TRBV2 and TRBJ2-1; D uncertain. CDR3 residues: CASRRSSYNEQFF. DNA of the CDR3: TGTGCCAGCAGACGGAGCTCCTACAATGAGCAGTTCTTC. Variable domain in full (rest from reference TRBV2 and TRBJ2-1): EPEVTQTPSHQVTQMGQEVILRCVPISNHLYFYWYRQILGQKVEFLVSFYNNEISEKSEIFDDQFSVERPDGSNFTLKIRSTKLEDSAMYFCASRRSSYNEQFFGPGTRLTVL.